This T cell receptor beta chain comes out of a study of T cell responses to AZD1222 COVID-19 vaccine. Study as a whole: Pooled together were second doses at about 4 or about 12 weeks.

Deletions cut 0 bases from V and 0 bases from J, with 12 bases between. Germline V lookup: CDR1 SQVTM, CDR2 ANQGSEA. The CDR3 runs 16 residues. Using immunoSEQ multiplex PCR, the repertoire was profiled, and TCRdb retains in-frame clones only, with some absent. The sample lists under 95,000 clones, more than 90% occurring once. Sequences were derived from peripheral blood, sampled on day 0 of AZD1222 vaccination. The chain has TRBV29-1 and TRBJ2-1, with a tentative D call TRBD2 (6 bases). The clonotype originates from an adult in good health. This CDR3 is CSVEDPVAASYNEQFF. CDR3 coding DNA: TGCAGCGTTGAAGATCCGGTAGCGGCCTCCTACAATGAGCAGTTCTTC.